Below are 15 T cell receptor beta chains sequenced from a single sample in a study of Ad26.COV2.S vaccination and SARS-CoV-2 variants. This sample's treatment: around 19 received Ad26.COV2.S at low or high dose, single or two shots; five or six received placebo; per-sample allocation not given. Samples were taken on day 63 after the first vaccine or placebo injection. Produced via immunoSEQ multiplex PCR; TCRdb's table is partial and in-frame only. Here the sample spans more than 300,000 clones, approximately 80% being singletons. The sequencing used peripheral blood, collected in a trial of Ad26.COV2.S vaccine versus placebo. The receptors shown here come from a person aged 18-65 years who received the Ad26.COV2.S COVID-19 vaccine or a placebo.

The chain links TRBV6-5 to TRBJ1-6, with 8 bases lining up with TRBD1. This CDR3 region has 15 residues. Looked up from germline, CDR1 is MNHEY and CDR2 is SVGAGI. V lost 4 bases to trimming and J lost 10 bases; unmatched junction nucleotides: 9. The CDR3 here is CASSSRDRSPSPLHF. In DNA, the CDR3 is TGTGCCAGCAGTTCCCGGGACAGGAGCCCCTCACCCCTCCACTTT.

The gene calls are TRBV15 and TRBJ2-3; 9 positions match TRBD1. The CDR3 length is 15 residues. Germline loops: CDR1 LNHNV, CDR2 YYDKDF (reference sequence). V trimming: 3 bases; J trimming: 1 base; junction bases outside the gene matches: 2. CDR3 nucleotides: TGTGCCACCAGCAGTTGGACAGGGGGCACAGATACGCAGTATTTT. It codes for CATSSWTGGTDTQYF.

The chain links TRBV5-6 to TRBJ2-2; D is uncertain. From germline, CDR1 is SGHDT and CDR2 YYEEEE. Trimming took off 2 bases at V and 5 bases at J, with 16 bases between the two ends. The CDR3 consists of 16 residues. The CDR3 here is CASSLSYLLATGELFF. For the CDR3, the DNA is TGTGCCAGCAGCTTAAGTTATCTACTGGCGACCGGGGAGCTGTTTTTT. Full variable domain (missing parts from reference TRBV5-6 and TRBJ2-2): DAGVTQSPTHLIKTRGQQVTLRCSPKSGHDTVSWYQQALGQGPQFIFQYYEEEERQRGNFPDRFSGHQFPNYSSELNVNALLLGDSALYLCASSLSYLLATGELFFGEGSRLTVL.

The gene calls are TRBV2 and TRBJ2-7; TRBD2 is a possible D gene (5 bases). Trimming pared 7 bases from V and 1 base from J, leaving 17 bases between. The CDR3 sequence is 15 residues long. Per germline, CDR1 SNHLY and CDR2 FYNNEI. CDR3 sequence (DNA): TGTGCCAGCACCCCGGGGTTGGGGATTTCCTACGAGCAGTACTTC. Protein product: CASTPGLGISYEQYF.

V is TRBV4-2 and J is TRBJ2-7, with 9 positions matching TRBD1. Germline CDR1 is LGHNA and CDR2 is YNFKEQ. This CDR3 is built from 16 residues. V was pared by 1 base and J by 5 bases, with 9 bases of the junction left unmatched. In DNA, the CDR3 is TGTGCCAGCAGCCAAGGAAGGGGGACAGGGTACCACGAGCAGTACTTC. Its translation: CASSQGRGTGYHEQYF.

The rearrangement links TRBV6-5 to TRBJ2-3; TRBD1 is a possible D gene (5 bases). The CDR3 is 14 residues long. Germline values: CDR1 MNHEY, CDR2 SVGAGI. The ends were cut back, 7 bases at V and 2 bases at J, with 13 bases in the middle. The CDR3 nucleotides are TGTGCCAGCACCAACAGGCGATTCACAGATACGCAGTATTTT. The encoded protein is CASTNRRFTDTQYF.

This rearrangement joins TRBV5-6 to TRBJ2-7, with 7 bases identical to TRBD1. With 0 bases clipped from V and 2 bases from J, the junction kept 2 bases outside the gene matches. The germline V gene encodes CDR1 SGHDT and CDR2 YYEEEE. The CDR3 extends over 14 amino acids. CDR3 residues: CASSLGQGPYEQYF. Written as DNA, the CDR3 is TGTGCCAGCAGCTTGGGACAGGGTCCCTACGAGCAGTACTTC.

This chain joins TRBV30 and TRBJ2-5, with 9 bases matching TRBD1. The CDR3 is 13 amino acids. Germline loops: CDR1 GTSNPN, CDR2 SVGIG (reference sequence). J was trimmed by 4 bases and V by 2 bases; bases with no gene match: 2. The CDR3 nucleotides are TGTGCCTGGAGTACGGGACAGGGAGAGACCCAGTACTTC. As protein: CAWSTGQGETQYF. Variable domain in full (rest from reference TRBV30 and TRBJ2-5): SQTIHQWPATLVQPVGSPLSLECTVEGTSNPNLYWYRQAAGRGLQLLFYSVGIGQISSEVPQNLSASRPQDRQFILSSKKLLLSDSGFYLCAWSTGQGETQYFGPGTRLLVL.

This chain links TRBV20-1 with TRBJ1-4; the match to TRBD1 covers 9 bases. This CDR3 is built from 13 residues. V lost 3 bases and J lost 10; bases outside the gene matches: 6. Germline V lookup: CDR1 DFQATT, CDR2 SNEGSKA (reference sequence). The CDR3, as DNA: TGCAGTGCTAGTCTGCCGGGACAGGGAAAACTGTTTTTT. Translating gives CSASLPGQGKLFF.

The rearrangement uses TRBV9 and TRBJ2-5; D is possibly TRBD2 (7 bases). This CDR3 spans 16 amino acids. The V end was cut by 0 bases, the J end by 2 bases, with 14 bases between. CDR1 and CDR2 (germline): SGDLS, YYNGEE. The DNA of the CDR3 is TGTGCCAGCAGCGTAGACGGCGGGGGCCTTCAAGAGACCCAGTACTTC. Amino acids: CASSVDGGGLQETQYF.

The genes are TRBV7-8 and TRBJ1-5; no reliable D call. Trimming took 5 bases from V and 0 from J, leaving 14 bases between them. Germline values: CDR1 SGHVS, CDR2 FQNEAQ. This CDR3 comprises 16 residues. The CDR3 loop is CASSGQVLYSNQPQHF. The CDR3 bases are TGTGCCAGCAGCGGCCAGGTTTTATATAGCAATCAGCCCCAGCATTTT.

The rearrangement joins TRBV4-2 to TRBJ2-3, with TRBD2 matching over 9 bases. The CDR3 totals 18 residues. CDR1 is LGHNA and CDR2 is YNFKEQ in the germline V gene. V lost 0 bases and J lost 0; bases outside the gene matches: 7. Here the CDR3 reads CASSQEMVAGGSTDTQYF. The CDR3 coding sequence is TGTGCCAGCAGCCAAGAGATGGTTGCGGGGGGGAGCACAGATACGCAGTATTTT.

This clone has only a few counts. The rearrangement links TRBV5-1 to TRBJ2-5; D is undetermined. Trimming shortened V by 1 base and J by 2 bases, and 9 bases separated the two germline ends. CDR1 and CDR2 from the germline V gene are SGHRS and YFSETQ. This CDR3 is built from 14 residues. The CDR3 region is CASSLRWGQETQYF. CDR3 sequence (DNA): TGCGCCAGCAGCTTGCGATGGGGTCAAGAGACCCAGTACTTC.

The chain uses TRBV6-5 and TRBJ2-2; possibly TRBD1 for D (5 bases). The V and J ends lost 8 bases and 5 bases respectively, with 9 bases between them. CDR1 and CDR2 from the germline V gene are MNHEY and SVGAGI. The CDR3 is made up of 12 amino acids. The CDR3 nucleotides read TGTGCCAGCCAAAGGGGAACCGGGGAGCTGTTTTTT. Its protein is CASQRGTGELFF.

J is TRBJ1-5 and V is TRBV4-1; D uncertain. Trimming shortened V by 2 bases and J by 2 bases, and 4 bases separated the two germline ends. This CDR3 is built from 13 residues. CDR1 is MGHRA and CDR2 is YSYEKL in the germline V gene. CDR3 nucleotides: TGCGCCAGCAGCCAATTGGGCAATCAGCCCCAGCATTTT. Translated, it gives CASSQLGNQPQHF.